This T cell receptor (beta chain) was profiled in a study of CD8 T cells in Susac syndrome. CD8+ and CD4+ blood T cells underwent TCR beta sequencing. Negative magnetic isolation gave CD8+ and CD4+ cells; FACS enriched CD8+ TEMRA. RNA amounts of about 0.5 to 1 ug underwent reverse transcription with random hexamers. One entry per CDR3 protein results from TCRdb running MiXCR on the immunoSEQ multiplex PCR reads. The data contain some 110,000 distinct CDR3 sequences, 96% of them singletons. This CDR3 region has 13 residues. The ends were cut back, 4 bases at V and 7 bases at J, with 13 bases in the middle.

J is TRBJ2-5 and V is TRBV12-3 or TRBV12-4; D not resolved. The sample taken for sequencing was CD4+ T cells from PBMCs. The origin of this receptor is a human donor with Susac syndrome. The CDR3 reads CASSSDASGTQYF. CDR3 DNA: TGTGCCAGCAGTTCGGACGCCTCGGGGACCCAGTACTTC.